Below, 8 T cell receptor beta chains from the same sample are listed, as sequenced in a study of blood T cells in healthy people across ages. Then a second PCR, running roughly 6 to 11 cycles, was carried out with a sample-barcoded 5' primer and a J-beta primer mix. One entry per CDR3 protein, called by TCRdb with MiXCR from the 5' RACE reads. Of roughly 1,500,000 distinct CDR3 sequences in the sample, about 35% were seen once. Sequencing input: blood. Receptors were obtained from a woman younger than 45 in good health.

The chain uses TRBV6-1 and TRBJ2-5; D might be TRBD2 (6 bases). The DNA end favors TRBJ2-7, so the J call may be wrong. Looked up from germline, CDR1 is MNHNS and CDR2 is SASEGT. The CDR3 is 12 residues long. The CDR3 loop reads CASTGLHYEQYF. Here the CDR3 DNA reads TGTGCCAGCACCGGACTACACTACGAGCAGTACTTC.

This clonotype has more than one count but fewer than ten. Germline and junction disagree at one end, which may indicate a read error. The genes are TRBV20-1 and TRBJ2-7; D is possibly TRBD2 (7 bases). The CDR3 is 15 residues long. Germline CDR1 reads DFQATT; CDR2 reads SNEGSKA (reference sequence). The CDR3 region has the DNA TGCAGTGCTAGAGACTCGGGGGGCGTCTCCCACGAGCAGTACTTC. Its translation is CSARDSGGVSHEQYF.

At least ten counts were recorded for this clonotype. The V gene is TRBV12-3 or TRBV12-4, the J gene TRBJ1-1; D perhaps matches TRBD1 (5 bases). V lost 2 bases, J lost 5 bases, and 6 bases lay in between. The CDR3 is 12 residues long. The CDR3 loop reads CASSLKGTEAFF. As DNA, the CDR3 is TGTGCCAGCAGTTTAAAGGGGACTGAAGCTTTCTTT.

The rearrangement joins TRBV18 to TRBJ1-4; no clear D. CDR1 is KGHSH, CDR2 LQKENI, per germline. This CDR3 has 13 residues. With 6 bases removed from V and 6 bases from J, the gap between germline ends came to 11 bases. In DNA, the CDR3 is TGTGCCAGCTCCCCGACGCAGGATGAAAAACTGTTTTTT. Translation gives CASSPTQDEKLFF.

The J gene is TRBJ2-1, the V gene TRBV29-1, with D perhaps TRBD2 (5 bases). CDR3 length equals 16 residues. Germline assignment: CDR1 SQVTM and CDR2 ANQGSEA. The V gene lost 3 bases and the J gene lost 2 bases, with 17 bases spanning the gap. CDR3 coding DNA: TGCAGCGTTGAGGTAGCTAGCTATAAGACCTACAATGAGCAGTTCTTC. Residues: CSVEVASYKTYNEQFF.

This sequence joins TRBV4-2 and TRBJ2-6; the D is unclear. The V end was cut by 1 base, the J end by 0 bases, with 7 bases between. In germline, CDR1 is LGHNA, CDR2 YNFKEQ. The CDR3 loop spans 16 amino acids. CDR3 sequence: CASSQVFTSGANVLTF. In DNA form, the CDR3 reads TGTGCCAGCAGCCAAGTTTTCACCTCTGGGGCCAACGTCCTGACTTTC.

This clonotype showed up just a few times. The rearrangement uses TRBV5-1 and TRBJ2-1; 12 bases align to TRBD2. This CDR3 is built from 17 residues. The germline CDR1 and CDR2 sequences are SGHRS and YFSETQ. V was pared by 0 bases and J by 10 bases, with 11 bases of the junction left unmatched. The CDR3 sequence: CASSLELTSGGSGEQFF. Written as DNA, the CDR3 is TGCGCCAGCAGCTTGGAGCTGACTAGCGGGGGTTCGGGGGAGCAGTTCTTC.

J is TRBJ2-2 and V is TRBV9; unclear D gene. V gave up 6 bases and J gave up 6 bases, with 15 bases separating them. This CDR3 region has 14 residues. The germline V gene encodes CDR1 SGDLS and CDR2 YYNGEE. In nucleotides, the CDR3 is TGTGCCAGCACCAGCCGGGTTCGGGCCGGGGAGCTGTTTTTT. Encoded protein: CASTSRVRAGELFF.